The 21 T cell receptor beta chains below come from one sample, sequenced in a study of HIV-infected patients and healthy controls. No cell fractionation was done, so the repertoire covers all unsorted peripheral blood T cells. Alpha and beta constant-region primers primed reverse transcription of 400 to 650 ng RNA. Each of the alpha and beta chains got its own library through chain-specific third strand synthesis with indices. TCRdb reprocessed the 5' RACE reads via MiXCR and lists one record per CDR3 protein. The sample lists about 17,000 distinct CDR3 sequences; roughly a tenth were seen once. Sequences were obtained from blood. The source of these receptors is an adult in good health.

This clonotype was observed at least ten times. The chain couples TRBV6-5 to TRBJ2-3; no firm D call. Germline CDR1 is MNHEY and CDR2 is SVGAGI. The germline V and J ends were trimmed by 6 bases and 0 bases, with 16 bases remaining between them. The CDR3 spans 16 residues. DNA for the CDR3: TGTGCCAGCAGCTCAGGCGTTACACAGAGCACAGATACGCAGTATTTT. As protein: CASSSGVTQSTDTQYF.

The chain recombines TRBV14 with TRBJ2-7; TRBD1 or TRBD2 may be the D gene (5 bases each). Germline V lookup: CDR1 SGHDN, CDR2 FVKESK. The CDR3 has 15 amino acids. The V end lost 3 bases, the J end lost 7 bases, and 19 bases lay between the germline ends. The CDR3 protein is CASSHMRGAVEEQYF. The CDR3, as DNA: TGTGCCAGCAGCCACATGAGGGGCGCGGTAGAGGAGCAGTACTTC.

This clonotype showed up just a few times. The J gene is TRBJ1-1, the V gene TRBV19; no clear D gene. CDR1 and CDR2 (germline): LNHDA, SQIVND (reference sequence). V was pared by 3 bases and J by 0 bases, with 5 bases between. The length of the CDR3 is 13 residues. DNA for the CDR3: TGTGCCAGTAGTATGGCCCTGAACACTGAAGCTTTCTTT. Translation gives CASSMALNTEAFF.

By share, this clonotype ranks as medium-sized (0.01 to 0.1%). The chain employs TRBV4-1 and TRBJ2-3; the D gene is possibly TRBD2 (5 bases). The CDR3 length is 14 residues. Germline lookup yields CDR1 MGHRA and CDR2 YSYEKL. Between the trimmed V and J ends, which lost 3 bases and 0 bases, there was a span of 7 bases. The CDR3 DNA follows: TGCGCCAGCAGCCAGGAGCGGAGCACAGATACGCAGTATTTT. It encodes CASSQERSTDTQYF.

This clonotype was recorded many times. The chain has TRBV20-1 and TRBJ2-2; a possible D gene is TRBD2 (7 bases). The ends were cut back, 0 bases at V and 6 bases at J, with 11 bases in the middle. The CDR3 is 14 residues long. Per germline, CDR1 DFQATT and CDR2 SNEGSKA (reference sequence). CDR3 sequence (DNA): TGCAGTGCTAGAGAGCTCGGGGGGCCCGGGGAGCTGTTTTTT. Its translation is CSARELGGPGELFF.

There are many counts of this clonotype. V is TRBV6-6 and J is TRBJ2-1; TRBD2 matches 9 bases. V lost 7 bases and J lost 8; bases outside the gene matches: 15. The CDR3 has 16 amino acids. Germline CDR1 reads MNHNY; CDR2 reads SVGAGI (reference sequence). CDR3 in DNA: TGTGCCAGCAAAGGGGCGGGAGGGCCATTTATAGATGAGCAGTTCTTC. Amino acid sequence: CASKGAGGPFIDEQFF.

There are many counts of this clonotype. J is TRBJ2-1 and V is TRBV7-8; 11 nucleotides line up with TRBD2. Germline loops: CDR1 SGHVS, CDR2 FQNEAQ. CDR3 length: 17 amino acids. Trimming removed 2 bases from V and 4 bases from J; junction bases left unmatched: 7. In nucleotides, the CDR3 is TGTGCCAGCAGCTTATCGGGGACTAGCGGTATATACAATGAGCAGTTCTTC. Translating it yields CASSLSGTSGIYNEQFF.

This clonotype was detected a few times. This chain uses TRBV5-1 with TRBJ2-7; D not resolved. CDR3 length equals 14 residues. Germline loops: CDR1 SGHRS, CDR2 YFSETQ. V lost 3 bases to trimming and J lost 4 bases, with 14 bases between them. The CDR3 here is CASSYELPGYEQYF. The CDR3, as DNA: TGCGCCAGCAGCTACGAGCTACCCGGTTACGAGCAGTACTTC.

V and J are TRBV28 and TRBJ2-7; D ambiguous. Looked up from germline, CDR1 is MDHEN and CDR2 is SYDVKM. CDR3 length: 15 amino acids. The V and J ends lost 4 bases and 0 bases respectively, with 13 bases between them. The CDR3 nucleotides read TGTGCCAGCAGTTCTCCGGACGCAAGCTCCTACGAGCAGTACTTC. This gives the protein CASSSPDASSYEQYF.

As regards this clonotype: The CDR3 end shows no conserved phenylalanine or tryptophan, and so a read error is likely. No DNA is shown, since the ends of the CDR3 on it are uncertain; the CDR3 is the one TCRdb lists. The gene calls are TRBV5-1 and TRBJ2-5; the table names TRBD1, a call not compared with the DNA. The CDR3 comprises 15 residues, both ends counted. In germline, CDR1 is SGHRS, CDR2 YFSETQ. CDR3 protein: CASSFGTGSQETQDG.

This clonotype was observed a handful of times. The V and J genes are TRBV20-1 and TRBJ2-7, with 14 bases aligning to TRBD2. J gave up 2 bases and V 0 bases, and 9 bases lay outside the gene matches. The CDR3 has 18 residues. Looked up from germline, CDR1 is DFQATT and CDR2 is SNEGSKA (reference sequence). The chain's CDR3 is CSARDPLRLAGGTYEQYF. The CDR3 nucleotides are TGCAGTGCTAGAGACCCCCTTAGACTAGCGGGGGGGACCTACGAGCAGTACTTC.

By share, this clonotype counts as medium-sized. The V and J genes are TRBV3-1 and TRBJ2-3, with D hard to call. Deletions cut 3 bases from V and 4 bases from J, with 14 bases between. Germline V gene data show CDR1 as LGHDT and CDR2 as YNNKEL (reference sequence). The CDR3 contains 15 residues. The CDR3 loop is CASSHPGSGPDTQYF. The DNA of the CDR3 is TGTGCCAGCAGCCACCCTGGGTCCGGCCCAGATACGCAGTATTTT.

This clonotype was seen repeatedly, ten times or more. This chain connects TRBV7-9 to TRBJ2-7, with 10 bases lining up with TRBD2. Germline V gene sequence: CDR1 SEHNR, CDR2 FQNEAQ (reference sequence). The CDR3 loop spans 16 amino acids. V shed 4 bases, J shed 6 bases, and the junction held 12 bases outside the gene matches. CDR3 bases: TGTGCCAGCAGCTCCTCTAGCGGGAGTGGGCCGAGCGAGCAGTACTTC. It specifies CASSSSSGSGPSEQYF. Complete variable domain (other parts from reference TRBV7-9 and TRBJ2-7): DTGVSQNPRHKITKRGQNVTFRCDPISEHNRLYWYRQTLGQGPEFLTYFQNEAQLEKSRLLSDRFSAERPKGSFSTLEIQRTEQGDSAMYLCASSSSSGSGPSEQYFGPGTRLTVT.

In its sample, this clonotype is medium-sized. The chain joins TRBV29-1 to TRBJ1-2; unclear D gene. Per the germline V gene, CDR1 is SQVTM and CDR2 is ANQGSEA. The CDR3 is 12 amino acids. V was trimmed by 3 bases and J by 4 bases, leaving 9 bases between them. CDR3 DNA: TGCAGCGTTGAGGCCCGTAGCTATGGCTACACCTTC. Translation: CSVEARSYGYTF. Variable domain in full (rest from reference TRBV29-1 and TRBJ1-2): SAVISQKPSRDICQRGTSLTIQCQVDSQVTMMFWYRQQPGQSLTLIATANQGSEATYESGFVIDKFPISRPNLTFSTLTVSNMSPEDSSIYLCSVEARSYGYTFGSGTRLTVV.

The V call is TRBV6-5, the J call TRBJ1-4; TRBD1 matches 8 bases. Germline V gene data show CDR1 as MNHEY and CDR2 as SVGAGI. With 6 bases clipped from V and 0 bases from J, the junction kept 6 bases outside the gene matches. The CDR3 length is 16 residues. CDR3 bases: TGTGCCAGCAGAAGCCAACAGGGGGCAACTAATGAAAAACTGTTTTTT. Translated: CASRSQQGATNEKLFF.

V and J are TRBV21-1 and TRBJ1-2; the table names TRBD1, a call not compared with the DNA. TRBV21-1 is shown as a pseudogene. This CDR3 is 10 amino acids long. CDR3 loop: CARGQEGYTF. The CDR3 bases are TGTGCCAGGGGACAGGAGGGCTACACCTTC.

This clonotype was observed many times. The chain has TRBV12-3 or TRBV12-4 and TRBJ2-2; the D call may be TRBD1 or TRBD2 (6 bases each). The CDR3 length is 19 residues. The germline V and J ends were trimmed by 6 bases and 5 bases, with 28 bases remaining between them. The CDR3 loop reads CASRSSSDGGGFNTGELFF. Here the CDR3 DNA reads TGTGCCAGCAGGTCTTCATCCGACGGGGGCGGATTCAATACCGGGGAGCTGTTTTTT.

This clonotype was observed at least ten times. CDR3 DNA sequence: TGTGCCAGCAGCTTAGATAGACACTTGGAGGAGACCCAGTACTTC. Translated: CASSLDRHLEETQYF. V and J are TRBV7-9 and TRBJ2-5; D gene uncertain. The CDR3 spans 15 residues. CDR1 SEHNR and CDR2 FQNEAQ come from the germline V gene (reference sequence). Trimming took off 1 base at V and 5 bases at J, with 14 bases between the two ends.

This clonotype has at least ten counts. This chain's CDR3 is CASSLFAGENNEQFF. As DNA, the CDR3 is TGTGCCAGCAGCTTATTTGCAGGGGAGAACAATGAGCAGTTCTTC. The chain links TRBV7-2 to TRBJ2-1, with a tentative D call TRBD1 (6 bases). Trimming removed 2 bases at V and 5 bases at J, with 13 bases between. The CDR3 consists of 15 residues. In germline, CDR1 is SGHTA, CDR2 FQGNSA. The full variable domain, with the rest looked up from reference TRBV7-2 and TRBJ2-1, is GAGVSQSPSNKVTEKGKDVELRCDPISGHTALYWYRQSLGQGLEFLIYFQGNSAPDKSGLPSDRFSAERTGGSVSTLTIQRTQQEDSAVYLCASSLFAGENNEQFFGPGTRLTVL.

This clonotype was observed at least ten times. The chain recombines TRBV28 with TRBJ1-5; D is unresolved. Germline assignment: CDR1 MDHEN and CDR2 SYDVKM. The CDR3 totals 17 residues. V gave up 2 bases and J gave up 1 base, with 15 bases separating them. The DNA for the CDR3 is TGTGCCAGCAGTTTACCCCCCTGGGAAGGGAGCAATCAGCCCCAGCATTTT. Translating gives CASSLPPWEGSNQPQHF.

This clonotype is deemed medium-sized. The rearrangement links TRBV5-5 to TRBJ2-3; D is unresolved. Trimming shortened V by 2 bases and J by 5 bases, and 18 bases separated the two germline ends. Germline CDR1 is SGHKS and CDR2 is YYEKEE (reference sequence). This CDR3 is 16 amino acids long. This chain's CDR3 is CASSLGPTRGKDTQYF. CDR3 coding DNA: TGTGCCAGCAGCTTAGGACCGACCAGAGGAAAAGATACGCAGTATTTT.